The sample holds a few counts of the clone carrying this T cell receptor (beta chain). Its antigen remains unknown. The length of the CDR3 is 13 residues. V was cut by 4 bases and J by 1 base, with 8 bases left in between. Germline assignment: CDR1 SQVTM and CDR2 ANQGSEA. This sample was taken from a study of CD8+ T cells in alopecia areata. Findings and caveats of the study: The treated group had a single nonresponder, limiting CD8+ expansion-response conclusions.

Treatment meaning: oral pan-JAK inhibitor, 5-10 mg twice daily. The authors extracted RNA and reverse transcribed it into cDNA as the sequencing template. TCRdb keeps only in-frame clones here, not all; method: immunoSEQ multiplex PCR. Of about 110,000 clones in the sample, 55% to 60% were seen once. The sample here was CD4+ T cells sorted from blood, taken at week 24, from a patient treated with tofacitinib. The J gene is TRBJ1-5, the V gene TRBV29-1, with D unresolved. This TCR derives from a human donor with alopecia areata. The CDR3 coding sequence is TGCAGCGTTGTGTTGGGGAGCAATCAGCCCCAGCATTTT. It translates to CSVVLGSNQPQHF.